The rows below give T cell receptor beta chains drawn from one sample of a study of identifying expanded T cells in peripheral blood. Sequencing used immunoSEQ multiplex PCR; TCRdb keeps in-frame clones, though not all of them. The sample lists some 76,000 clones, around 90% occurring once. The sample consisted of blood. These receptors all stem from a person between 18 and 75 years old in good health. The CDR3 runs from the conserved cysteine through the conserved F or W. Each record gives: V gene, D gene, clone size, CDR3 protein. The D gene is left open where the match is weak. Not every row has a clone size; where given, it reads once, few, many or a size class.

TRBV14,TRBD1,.,CASSLGRDRIYNEQFF
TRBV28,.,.,CASSQRSGQETQYF
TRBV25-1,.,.,CASREGGPRSSYNEQFF
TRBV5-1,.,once,CASSLEVGRTEAFF
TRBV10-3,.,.,CAIRGLIHTDTQYF
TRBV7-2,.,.,CASSLVTGQGSTDTQYF
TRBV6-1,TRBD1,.,CASSGLGTGSPGELFF
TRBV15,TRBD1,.,CATSTSTGVVQRNEKLFF
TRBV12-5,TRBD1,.,CASGSGQGSSDTQYF
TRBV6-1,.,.,CASKGWSSYNEQFF
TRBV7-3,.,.,CASSPLSYLSSYNEQFF
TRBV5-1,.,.,CASSWQIGSRNTEAFF
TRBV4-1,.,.,CASSQGSGPWYEQYF
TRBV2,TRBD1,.,CASSGGGAGYTF
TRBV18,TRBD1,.,CASSRSQGAGELFF
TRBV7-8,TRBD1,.,CASSPLTGVGQPQHF
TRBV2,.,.,CASNRDRDTGELFF
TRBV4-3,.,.,CASSQDPGTSGANVLTF
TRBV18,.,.,CASSTFQVQGANTGELFF
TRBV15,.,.,CATSRDPRGEQFF
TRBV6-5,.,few,CASSLGFSGANVLTF
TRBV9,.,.,CASSETATNEKLFF
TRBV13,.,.,CASSLSRGGTGELFF
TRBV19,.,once,CASSIRGQVGEQYF
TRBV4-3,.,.,CASSQSRENTEAFF
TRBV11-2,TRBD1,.,CASSYRQGNSPLHF
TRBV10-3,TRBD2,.,CAISDGGRGKETQYF
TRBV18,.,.,CASSLGGATDTQYF
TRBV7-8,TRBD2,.,CASSPLAGVYNEQFF
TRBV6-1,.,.,CASNLGWLGGYTF
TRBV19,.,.,CASSGRGGGNEQFF
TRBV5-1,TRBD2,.,CASSRGTSASYEQYF
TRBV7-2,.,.,CASSPGHRVGYTF
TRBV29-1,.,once,CSVVGLTGDSYEQYF
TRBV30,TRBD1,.,CAWGTGGDGQPQHF
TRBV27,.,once,CASSNTGGAGGREQYF
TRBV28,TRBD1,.,CASSGTGRHYEQYF